A selection of T cell receptor beta chains follows, all from one sample in a study of prognosis after radiotherapy for stage I lung cancer. TCRdb re-analysed the multiplex PCR reads in MiXCR, keeping a single row per CDR3 protein. Seen here are some 14,000 distinct CDR3 sequences, around 40% observed once, and the top ten hold 40% to 45%. Sequenced here: PBMCs, sampled before or after stereotactic body radiation therapy (not recorded which). Source of these receptors: a donor over 45 with non-small cell lung cancer. CDR3s include the opening cysteine and the closing phenylalanine or tryptophan. D genes are given only for firm matches. A row's size may be missing; if present it is once, few, many or a size class.

cdr3_length: 15; v_call: TRBV7-4; clone_size: many; d_call: -; j_call: TRBJ2-3; cdr3_nt: TGTGCCAGCAGCCCTAAGGGGGGGTTCACAGATACGCAGTATTTT; cdr3_aa: CASSPKGGFTDTQYF
cdr3_length: 17; v_call: TRBV7-9; clone_size: -; d_call: TRBD2; j_call: TRBJ2-1; cdr3_nt: TGTGCCAGCAGCGATACCGGTACTAGCGGAACTTACAATGAGCGGTTCTTC; cdr3_aa: CASSDTGTSGTYNERFF
cdr3_length: 18; v_call: TRBV7-9; clone_size: many; d_call: TRBD1; j_call: TRBJ2-3; cdr3_nt: TGTGCCAGCAGCTCAACCCACAGGGGGCTGGGTGTACAAGATACGCAGTATTTT; cdr3_aa: CASSSTHRGLGVQDTQYF
cdr3_length: 14; v_call: TRBV20-1; clone_size: medium-sized; d_call: -; j_call: TRBJ2-3; cdr3_nt: TGCAGTGCTAGAGGTAGCAGGGGCACAGATACGCAGTATTTT; cdr3_aa: CSARGSRGTDTQYF
cdr3_length: 14; v_call: TRBV20-1; clone_size: -; d_call: -; j_call: TRBJ2-3; cdr3_nt: TGCAGTGCCTCACTAGCCGAGCTCACAAATACGCAGTATTTT; cdr3_aa: CSASLAELTNTQYF
cdr3_length: 13; v_call: TRBV7-8; clone_size: medium-sized; d_call: -; j_call: TRBJ2-3; cdr3_nt: TGTGCCAGCAGCTACGGCCCGCTAGGTACGCAGTATTTT; cdr3_aa: CASSYGPLGTQYF
cdr3_length: 19; v_call: TRBV6-5; clone_size: -; d_call: -; j_call: TRBJ1-4; cdr3_nt: TGTGCCAGCAGTTACTTCGGACCACAGGTTAATCGGGGGGATTCGAAACTGTTTTTT; cdr3_aa: CASSYFGPQVNRGDSKLFF
cdr3_length: 13; v_call: TRBV6-5; clone_size: many; d_call: -; j_call: TRBJ1-1; cdr3_nt: TGTGCCAGCAGTTACCGGGAACCCCTTAAAGCTTTCTTT; cdr3_aa: CASSYREPLKAFF
cdr3_length: 12; v_call: TRBV20-1; clone_size: -; d_call: -; j_call: TRBJ2-5; cdr3_nt: TGCAGTGCAAGGGATAGGGAAGAGACAAAGTACTTC; cdr3_aa: CSARDREETKYF
cdr3_length: 14; v_call: TRBV10-3; clone_size: many; d_call: TRBD1; j_call: TRBJ1-1; cdr3_nt: TGTGCCATCAGTGAGAGGGGGCCCGACACTGAAGCTTTCTTT; cdr3_aa: CAISERGPDTEAFF
cdr3_length: 14; v_call: TRBV28; clone_size: many; d_call: -; j_call: TRBJ1-1; cdr3_nt: TGTGCCAGCAGTTTATTCGGGGGAGGCACTGAAGCTTTCTTT; cdr3_aa: CASSLFGGGTEAFF
cdr3_length: 15; v_call: TRBV6-1; clone_size: many; d_call: -; j_call: TRBJ2-5; cdr3_nt: TGTGCCAGCACCAATGAAGCACGTGCTCAAGAGACCCAGTACTTC; cdr3_aa: CASTNEARAQETQYF
cdr3_length: 18; v_call: TRBV28; clone_size: many; d_call: TRBD1; j_call: TRBJ1-2; cdr3_nt: TGTGCCAGCAGGGTTACGGGGCAGGGGGCTCTTTTAATCTATGGCTACACCTTC; cdr3_aa: CASRVTGQGALLIYGYTF
cdr3_length: 11; v_call: TRBV14; clone_size: many; d_call: -; j_call: TRBJ2-7; cdr3_nt: TGTGCCAGCAGCCAAGCCTACGAGCAGTACTTC; cdr3_aa: CASSQAYEQYF
cdr3_length: 15; v_call: TRBV5-6; clone_size: few; d_call: -; j_call: TRBJ2-2; cdr3_nt: TGTGCCAGCAGCTTGGGATTCATGGGCACCGGGGAGCTGTTTTTT; cdr3_aa: CASSLGFMGTGELFF
cdr3_length: 13; v_call: TRBV20-1; clone_size: many; d_call: -; j_call: TRBJ2-5; cdr3_nt: TGCAGTGCTAGCCATCCACGCCAAGAGACCCAGTACTTC; cdr3_aa: CSASHPRQETQYF
cdr3_length: 14; v_call: TRBV5-1; clone_size: many; d_call: TRBD2; j_call: TRBJ2-7; cdr3_nt: TGCGCCAGCAGCTACGGGACTAGCGGCTACGAGCAGTACTTC; cdr3_aa: CASSYGTSGYEQYF
cdr3_length: 14; v_call: TRBV15; clone_size: once; d_call: -; j_call: TRBJ1-6; cdr3_nt: TGTGCCACCAGCGGACTAAGGGAAAATTCACACCTCCACTTT; cdr3_aa: CATSGLRENSHLHF
cdr3_length: 11; v_call: TRBV27; clone_size: medium-sized; d_call: -; j_call: TRBJ2-7; cdr3_nt: TGTGCCAGCAGTGACAACTACGAGCAGTACTTC; cdr3_aa: CASSDNYEQYF
cdr3_length: 13; v_call: TRBV6-1; clone_size: medium-sized; d_call: TRBD1; j_call: TRBJ2-7; cdr3_nt: TGTGCCACCCGACAGGGGACCTCCTACGAGCAGTACTTC; cdr3_aa: CATRQGTSYEQYF
cdr3_length: 12; v_call: TRBV6-1; clone_size: medium-sized; d_call: -; j_call: TRBJ2-7; cdr3_nt: TGTGCCAGCAGCCTGGGTTTTTACGAGCAGTACTTC; cdr3_aa: CASSLGFYEQYF
cdr3_length: 14; v_call: TRBV6-2/TRBV6-3; clone_size: -; d_call: -; j_call: TRBJ1-5; cdr3_nt: TGTGCCAGCAGCCCATGGTACAGGGCCCGAAAGCGGCATTTT; cdr3_aa: CASSPWYRARKRHF
cdr3_length: 12; v_call: TRBV29-1; clone_size: -; d_call: TRBD2; j_call: TRBJ2-7; cdr3_nt: TGCGTTGTCCAGGGGACTAGGGGCGAGCAGTACTTC; cdr3_aa: CVVQGTRGEQYF
cdr3_length: 15; v_call: TRBV2; clone_size: many; d_call: -; j_call: TRBJ1-4; cdr3_nt: TGTGCCAGCAGAGGGTGGGGGGTCATAAATGAAAAACTGTTTTTT; cdr3_aa: CASRGWGVINEKLFF
cdr3_length: 14; v_call: TRBV6-1; clone_size: many; d_call: -; j_call: TRBJ1-1; cdr3_nt: TGTGCCAGCAGTCACCGGACAGCGAACACTGAAGCTTTCTTT; cdr3_aa: CASSHRTANTEAFF
cdr3_length: 15; v_call: TRBV4-1; clone_size: many; d_call: -; j_call: TRBJ1-5; cdr3_nt: TGCGCCAGCAGCCAAGATTTGGGGAGAGGTCAGCCCCAGCATTTT; cdr3_aa: CASSQDLGRGQPQHF
cdr3_length: 19; v_call: TRBV20-1; clone_size: many; d_call: -; j_call: TRBJ1-2; cdr3_nt: TGCAGTGCTAGAGGTCGTCAGGGGTTTGAGGGGACGGGCCTCTATGGCTACACCTTC; cdr3_aa: CSARGRQGFEGTGLYGYTF
cdr3_length: 18; v_call: TRBV20-1; clone_size: -; d_call: TRBD1; j_call: TRBJ1-5; cdr3_nt: TGCAGTGCTAGACCCCGCGCTACAGGGGGCCTCGGCAATCAGCCCCAGCATTTT; cdr3_aa: CSARPRATGGLGNQPQHF